A single sample gave rise to the 23 T cell receptor beta chains below, sequenced in a study of CD8 T cells in ankylosing spondylitis. TCRdb used MiXCR to reprocess the 5' RACE reads, holding one entry per CDR3 protein. The profile shows about 140,000 distinct CDR3 sequences, 30% to 35% of them singletons. Sequencing was performed on synovial fluid, either unsorted or a sorted T cell fraction (not recorded which). Receptor source: a male donor with ankylosing spondylitis.

The rearrangement uses TRBV20-1 and TRBJ2-2; D remains ambiguous. CDR3 size: 13 residues. The germline V and J ends were trimmed by 5 bases and 1 base, with 8 bases remaining between them. Germline values: CDR1 DFQATT, CDR2 SNEGSKA (reference sequence). The CDR3 DNA reads as TGCAGTGCTCCTTTCCTGAACACCGGGGAGCTGTTTTTT. Amino acid sequence: CSAPFLNTGELFF.

This clonotype was found a few times. The chain is built from TRBV5-1 and TRBJ2-7; 7 bases match TRBD1. V was clipped by 4 bases and J by 3 bases; unmatched bases: 10. Germline CDR1 and CDR2: SGHRS and YFSETQ. The CDR3 has 15 amino acids. The CDR3 DNA follows: TGCGCCAGCAGCCCATCCGGGACAGAGTTCTACGAGCAGTACTTC. Translated, it gives CASSPSGTEFYEQYF.

The table lists this clonotype with many counts. The CDR3 DNA is TGTGCCAGCAGTTTGGGACAGGGGGTGGAGACCCAGTACTTC. It codes for CASSLGQGVETQYF. This rearrangement joins TRBV12-3 or TRBV12-4 to TRBJ2-5; 11 bases map to TRBD1. CDR3 length: 14 residues. The ends lost 3 bases at V and 5 bases at J; junction bases unmatched: 2.

The chain is built from TRBV9 and TRBJ2-3; D not certain. Germline-derived CDR1 and CDR2 are SGDLS and YYNGEE. This CDR3 is 14 amino acids long. With 3 bases removed from V and 2 bases from J, the gap between germline ends came to 10 bases. The CDR3 region has the DNA TGTGCCAGCAGCGGCCAATCAGTCACAGATACGCAGTATTTT. Protein: CASSGQSVTDTQYF.

This clonotype has only a few counts. J is TRBJ2-1 and V is TRBV5-1, with a tentative D call TRBD2 (5 bases). Per germline, CDR1 SGHRS and CDR2 YFSETQ. V lost 0 bases and J lost 1, with 8 bases in between. The CDR3 is 15 amino acids. CDR3 loop: CASSLGTGSYNEQFF. CDR3 sequence (DNA): TGCGCCAGCAGCTTGGGAACGGGGTCCTACAATGAGCAGTTCTTC.

This clonotype was observed many times. V and J are TRBV15 and TRBJ2-3; 9 bases map to TRBD2. The length of the CDR3 is 14 residues. CDR1 is LNHNV and CDR2 is YYDKDF in the germline V gene (reference sequence). Losses at the gene ends were 7 bases for V and 3 bases for J; bases not matched to a gene: 5. CDR3 in amino acids: CATKGGRVTDTQYF. Written as DNA, the CDR3 is TGTGCCACCAAGGGCGGGAGGGTAACAGATACGCAGTATTTT.

This clonotype was seen a handful of times. The CDR3 here is CASSYGQEGQHF. In DNA form, the CDR3 reads TGTGCCAGCAGTTATGGCCAGGAGGGCCAGCATTTT. The rearrangement links TRBV12-3 or TRBV12-4 to TRBJ1-5; D gene unclear. V lost 4 bases and J lost 12, with 13 bases in between. The CDR3 has 12 residues.

There are a few counts of this clonotype. The V call is TRBV4-2, the J call TRBJ2-2; 9 positions match TRBD1. V was pared by 6 bases and J by 5 bases, with 10 bases of the junction left unmatched. The CDR3 runs 16 residues. Germline assignment: CDR1 LGHNA and CDR2 YNFKEQ. The CDR3 nucleotides read TGTGCCAGCAGGTGGTTGGGACAGGGAGGGACCGGGGAGCTGTTTTTT. Protein sequence: CASRWLGQGGTGELFF.

The chain carries TRBV7-2 and TRBJ2-3, with D maybe TRBD2 (7 bases). The CDR3 loop spans 14 amino acids. Germline CDR1 and CDR2: SGHTA and FQGNSA. V was trimmed by 5 bases and J by 5 bases, leaving 14 bases between them. CDR3 nucleotides: TGTGCCAGCAGCCTGGGGGGGGCTCTAGATACGCAGTATTTT. Its protein is CASSLGGALDTQYF.

This sequence joins TRBV6-1 and TRBJ1-5; TRBD1 is a possible D gene (6 bases). From germline, CDR1 is MNHNS and CDR2 SASEGT. This CDR3 is 13 amino acids long. Trimming took 5 bases from V and 5 from J, leaving 10 bases between them. The CDR3, as DNA: TGTGCCAGCAGTACACAGGGTTATCAGCCCCAGCATTTT. Translating gives CASSTQGYQPQHF.

Only a few counts were recorded for this clonotype. The rearrangement links TRBV2 to TRBJ2-3; 11 positions agree with TRBD2. Germline V gene lookup returns CDR1 SNHLY and CDR2 FYNNEI. The V and J ends lost 5 bases and 0 bases, in that order; junction bases with no gene match: 7. CDR3 size: 17 residues. The CDR3 is CASSSLAGGRSTDTQYF. For the CDR3, the DNA is TGTGCCAGCAGTTCCTTAGCGGGGGGGCGGAGCACAGATACGCAGTATTTT.

This clonotype was detected many times. The chain links TRBV7-9 to TRBJ2-7, with D hard to call. Germline assignment: CDR1 SEHNR and CDR2 FQNEAQ (reference sequence). The CDR3 is made up of 12 amino acids. V lost 1 base and J lost 7, with 8 bases in between. CDR3 in DNA: TGTGCCAGCAGCTTAGAGAGAGGTGAGCAGTACTTC. Its translation: CASSLERGEQYF.

This rearrangement joins TRBV20-1 to TRBJ2-3; tentatively, D is TRBD1 (5 bases). The ends were cut back, 6 bases at V and 0 bases at J, with 10 bases in the middle. Germline loops: CDR1 DFQATT, CDR2 SNEGSKA (reference sequence). CDR3 length: 13 amino acids. As DNA, the CDR3 is TGCAGTGCCAGACAGTATAGCACAGATACGCAGTATTTT. Translated: CSARQYSTDTQYF.

For the CDR3, the DNA is TGTGCCATCAGTGAGCAAGCAAGGACAGGGGAAGAGACCCAGTACTTC. Translated: CAISEQARTGEETQYF. This chain connects TRBV10-3 to TRBJ2-5, with 9 bases fitting TRBD1. V trimming: 2 bases; J trimming: 3 bases; junction bases outside the gene matches: 7. This CDR3 comprises 16 residues. Germline V gene sequence: CDR1 ENHRY, CDR2 SYGVKD.

This clonotype was observed a few times. The chain couples TRBV2 to TRBJ1-2, with D unclear. V gave up 2 bases and J gave up 4 bases, with 14 bases separating them. Germline lookup yields CDR1 SNHLY and CDR2 FYNNEI. CDR3 length: 15 amino acids. The CDR3 bases are TGTGCCAGCAGTGAAAGAGGGATTGGGGTCTATGGCTACACCTTC. Protein sequence: CASSERGIGVYGYTF.

V gene TRBV20-1 combines with J gene TRBJ2-3; D is undetermined. The V end lost 4 bases, the J end lost 2 bases, and 10 bases lay between the germline ends. Germline V gene lookup returns CDR1 DFQATT and CDR2 SNEGSKA (reference sequence). CDR3 size: 13 residues. CDR3 bases: TGCAGTGCTACCTTAGACGCCACAGATACGCAGTATTTT. Its protein is CSATLDATDTQYF.

On this clonotype itself: The junction departs from germline at one end; a sequencing error may be responsible. The chain is built from TRBV5-6 and TRBJ1-2; D is uncertain. The germline V gene has CDR1 SGHDT and CDR2 YYEEEE. CDR3 size: 15 residues. This CDR3 is CTSSPEGQTSGGYTF. The CDR3, as DNA: TGTACCAGCAGCCCGGAGGGCCAGACTAGCGGAGGCTACACCTTC. Combining the CDR3 with reference TRBV5-6 and TRBJ1-2 gives the whole variable domain DAGVTQSPTHLIKTRGQQVTLRCSPKSGHDTVSWYQQALGQGPQFIFQYYEEEERQRGNFPDRFSGHQFPNYSSELNVNALLLGDSALYLCTSSPEGQTSGGYTFGSGTRLTVV.

There are many counts of this clonotype. The J gene is TRBJ2-1, the V gene TRBV28; D call uncertain. The length of the CDR3 is 17 residues. CDR1 MDHEN and CDR2 SYDVKM come from the germline V gene. Trimming took 6 bases from V and 3 from J, leaving 21 bases between them. DNA for the CDR3: TGTGCCAGCAGGCCACGGTTCTCAAGGGCGGACTACAATGAGCAGTTCTTC. The encoded protein is CASRPRFSRADYNEQFF.

This clonotype was seen at least ten times. The rearrangement links TRBV7-2 to TRBJ1-2; TRBD1 might be the D (5 bases). This CDR3 spans 14 amino acids. Trimming removed 5 bases from V and 4 bases from J, with 14 bases in between. The germline V gene encodes CDR1 SGHTA and CDR2 FQGNSA. In DNA, the CDR3 is TGTGCCAGCAGCGTGATACAGGACGTCTATGGCTACACCTTC. This encodes CASSVIQDVYGYTF. The entire variable domain, with the rest obtained from reference TRBV7-2 and TRBJ1-2, is as follows: GAGVSQSPSNKVTEKGKDVELRCDPISGHTALYWYRQSLGQGLEFLIYFQGNSAPDKSGLPSDRFSAERTGGSVSTLTIQRTQQEDSAVYLCASSVIQDVYGYTFGSGTRLTVV.

This clonotype has at least ten counts. This chain links TRBV7-2 with TRBJ2-3; tentatively, D is TRBD1 or TRBD2 (5 bases each). V was clipped by 2 bases and J by 1 base, with 7 bases between them. Germline V lookup: CDR1 SGHTA, CDR2 FQGNSA. The CDR3 consists of 14 residues. The CDR3 nucleotides read TGTGCCAGCAGCTTAATGGGGGGCACAGATACGCAGTATTTT. This translates into CASSLMGGTDTQYF.

This clonotype has a count of ten or more. V gene TRBV20-1 combines with J gene TRBJ2-5; 11 nucleotides align to TRBD2. Germline values: CDR1 DFQATT, CDR2 SNEGSKA (reference sequence). With V trimmed by 2 bases and J by 5 bases, 7 bases remained unmatched. The CDR3 loop spans 15 amino acids. The CDR3 DNA follows: TGCAGTGCTAGATTTAGCGGGGGGGCCGGGGAGACCCAGTACTTC. As protein: CSARFSGGAGETQYF.

The chain joins TRBV12-3 or TRBV12-4 to TRBJ2-5; 9 bases line up with TRBD2. The V gene end was trimmed by 1 base and the J gene end by 3 bases; junction bases not matched to a gene: 3. This CDR3 spans 15 amino acids. The CDR3 sequence: CASSLGGGAKETQYF. CDR3 coding DNA: TGTGCCAGCAGTTTAGGCGGGGGGGCCAAAGAGACCCAGTACTTC.

This clonotype was seen only a few times. The chain has TRBV4-3 and TRBJ2-7, with TRBD2 matching 8 bases. V shed 0 bases and J 0 bases; nucleotides not matched to a gene: 7. Germline V gene sequence: CDR1 LGHNA, CDR2 YSLEER. This CDR3 contains 17 residues. CDR3 residues: CASSQETLAGRSYEQYF. The CDR3 bases are TGCGCCAGCAGCCAAGAAACGCTAGCGGGCCGCTCCTACGAGCAGTACTTC.